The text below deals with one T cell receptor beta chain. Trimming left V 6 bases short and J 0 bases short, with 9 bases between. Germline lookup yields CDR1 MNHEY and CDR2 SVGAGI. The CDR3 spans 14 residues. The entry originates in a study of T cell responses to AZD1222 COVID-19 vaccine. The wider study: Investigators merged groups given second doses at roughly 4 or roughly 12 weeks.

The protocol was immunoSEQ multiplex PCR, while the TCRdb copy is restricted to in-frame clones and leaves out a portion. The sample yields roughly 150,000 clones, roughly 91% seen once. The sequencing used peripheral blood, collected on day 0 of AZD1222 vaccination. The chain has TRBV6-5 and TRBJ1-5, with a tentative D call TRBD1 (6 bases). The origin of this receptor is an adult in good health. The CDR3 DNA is TGTGCCAGCAGCGGACAGTATAGCAATCAGCCCCAGCATTTT. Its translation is CASSGQYSNQPQHF.